The present TCR beta chain was sequenced within a study of control samples from healthy donors and cancer patients. TCRdb's table, derived via immunoSEQ multiplex PCR, lists solely in-frame clones and lacks some. The sample consists of 100,000 to 150,000 clones, around nine tenths of them appearing once. This CDR3 has 15 residues. Germline V lookup: CDR1 MGHRA, CDR2 YSYEKL. V was pared by 2 bases and J by 0 bases, with 11 bases between. This clonotype was sampled from a man between 45 and 60 years old with head and neck cancer. Sequencing was carried out using PBMCs. This sequence joins TRBV4-1 and TRBJ2-7; unclear D gene. In nucleotides, the CDR3 is TGCGCCAGCAGCCAAATTGGAGACACCTCCTACGAGCAGTACTTC. Translation: CASSQIGDTSYEQYF.